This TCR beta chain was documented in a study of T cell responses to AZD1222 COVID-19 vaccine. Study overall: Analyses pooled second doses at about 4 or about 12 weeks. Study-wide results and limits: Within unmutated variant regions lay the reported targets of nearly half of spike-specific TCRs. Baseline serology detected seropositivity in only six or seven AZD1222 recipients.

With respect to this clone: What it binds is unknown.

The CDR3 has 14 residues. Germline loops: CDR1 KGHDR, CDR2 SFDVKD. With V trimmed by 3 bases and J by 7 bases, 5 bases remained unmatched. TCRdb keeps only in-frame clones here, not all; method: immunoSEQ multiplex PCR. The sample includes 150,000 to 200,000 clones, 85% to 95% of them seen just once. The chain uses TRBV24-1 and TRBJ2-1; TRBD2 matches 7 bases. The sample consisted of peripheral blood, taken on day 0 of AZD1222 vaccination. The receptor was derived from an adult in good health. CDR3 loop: CATSDGGRGNEQFF. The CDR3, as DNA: TGTGCCACCAGTGATGGGGGGAGGGGTAATGAGCAGTTCTTC.